At least ten counts were recorded for the clone carrying this T cell receptor beta chain. Antigen: not known. This sample is drawn from a study of T-cell reconstitution after alpha-beta-depleted transplantation in children. This CDR3 region has 15 residues. Germline-derived CDR1 and CDR2 are SGHRS and YFSETQ. V was shortened by 2 bases and J by 2 bases, with 12 bases between the two germline ends. Points from the study as a whole: When one year had passed after transplant, most T-cell counts and diversity came from newly produced T cells. Elevated TCRbeta diversity at day 60 was traced, in some patients, to surviving recipient T cells and thymic progenitors. Several hundred rapidly expanded clones from non-depleted graft cells reportedly supplied alpha-beta T cells about two months post-transplant.

Unique molecular identifiers tagged the TCRbeta library. Each CDR3 protein is one row after TCRdb ran MiXCR on the PCR reads. Of approximately 150,000 distinct CDR3 sequences in the sample, around 9% are singletons; the top ten hold 15% to 20%. The gene calls are TRBV5-1 and TRBJ2-3; a possible D gene is TRBD1 (5 bases). This receptor was obtained from a female patient aged 2-10 years who had a stem cell transplant for congenital amegakaryocytic thrombocytopenia, so the T cells may come from the graft donor. The specimen was PBMCs, mostly from graft donor cells, collected 180 days after TCRalphabeta/CD19-depleted stem cell transplant. The CDR3 region is CASSFQGVATDTQYF. The CDR3 region has the DNA TGCGCCAGCAGCTTTCAGGGTGTTGCCACAGATACGCAGTATTTT.